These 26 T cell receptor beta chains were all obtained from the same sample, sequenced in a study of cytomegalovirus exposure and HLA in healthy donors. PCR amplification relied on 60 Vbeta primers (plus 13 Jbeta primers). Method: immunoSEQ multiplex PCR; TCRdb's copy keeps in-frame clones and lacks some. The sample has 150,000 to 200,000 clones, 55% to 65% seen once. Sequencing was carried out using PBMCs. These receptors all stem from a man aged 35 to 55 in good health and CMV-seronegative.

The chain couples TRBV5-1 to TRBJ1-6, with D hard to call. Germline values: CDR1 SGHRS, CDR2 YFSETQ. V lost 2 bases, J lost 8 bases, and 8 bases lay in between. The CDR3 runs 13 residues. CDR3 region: CASSFDRDSPLHF. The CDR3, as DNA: TGCGCCAGCAGCTTCGACCGGGATTCACCCCTCCACTTT.

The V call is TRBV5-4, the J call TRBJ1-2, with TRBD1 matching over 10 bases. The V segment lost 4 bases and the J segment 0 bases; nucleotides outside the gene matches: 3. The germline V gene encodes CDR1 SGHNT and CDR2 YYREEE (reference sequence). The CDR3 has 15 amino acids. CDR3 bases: TGTGCCAGCAGCCGCGGACAGGGGGCTAACTATGGCTACACCTTC. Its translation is CASSRGQGANYGYTF.

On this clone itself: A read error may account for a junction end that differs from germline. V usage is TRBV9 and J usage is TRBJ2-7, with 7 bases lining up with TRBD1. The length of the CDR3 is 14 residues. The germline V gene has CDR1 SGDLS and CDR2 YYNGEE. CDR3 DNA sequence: TGTGACAGCAGCGCGTCGGGACAGACCTACGAGCAGTACTTC. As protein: CDSSASGQTYEQYF.

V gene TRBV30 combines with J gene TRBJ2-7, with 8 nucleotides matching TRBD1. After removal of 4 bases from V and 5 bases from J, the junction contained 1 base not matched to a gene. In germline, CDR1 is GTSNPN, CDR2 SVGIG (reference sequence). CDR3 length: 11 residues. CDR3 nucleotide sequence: TGTGCCTGGACCAGGGGGCACGAGCAGTACTTC. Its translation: CAWTRGHEQYF.

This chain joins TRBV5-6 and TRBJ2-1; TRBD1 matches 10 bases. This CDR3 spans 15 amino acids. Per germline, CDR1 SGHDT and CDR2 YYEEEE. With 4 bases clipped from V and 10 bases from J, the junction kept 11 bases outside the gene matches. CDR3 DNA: TGTGCCAGCAGCCTGAGACAGGGGGCGACAGGCGAGCAGTTCTTC. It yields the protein CASSLRQGATGEQFF.

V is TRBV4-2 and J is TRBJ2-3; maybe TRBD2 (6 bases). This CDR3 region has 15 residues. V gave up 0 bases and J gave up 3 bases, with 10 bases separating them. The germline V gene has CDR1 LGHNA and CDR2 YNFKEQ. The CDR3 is CASSQDAGKTDTQYF. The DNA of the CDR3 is TGTGCCAGCAGCCAAGATGCGGGGAAAACAGATACGCAGTATTTT.

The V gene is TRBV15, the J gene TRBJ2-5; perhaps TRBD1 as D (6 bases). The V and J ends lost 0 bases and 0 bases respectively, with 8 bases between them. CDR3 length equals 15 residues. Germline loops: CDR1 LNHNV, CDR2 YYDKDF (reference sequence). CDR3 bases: TGTGCCACCAGCAGAGATCCAGGGGACCAAGAGACCCAGTACTTC. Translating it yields CATSRDPGDQETQYF.

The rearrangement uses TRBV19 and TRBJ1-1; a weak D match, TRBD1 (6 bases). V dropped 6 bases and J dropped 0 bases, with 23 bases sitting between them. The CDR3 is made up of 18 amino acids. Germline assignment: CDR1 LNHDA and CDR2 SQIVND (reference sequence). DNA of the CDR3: TGTGCCAGTAGACGGAACGGTTCCCCAGGGGCGCTGAACACTGAAGCTTTCTTT. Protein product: CASRRNGSPGALNTEAFF.

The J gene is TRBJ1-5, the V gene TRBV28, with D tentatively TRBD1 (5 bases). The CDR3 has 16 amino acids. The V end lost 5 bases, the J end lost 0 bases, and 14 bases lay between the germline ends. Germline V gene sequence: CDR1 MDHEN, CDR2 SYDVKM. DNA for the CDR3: TGTGCCAGCAGTGCCGCTGGGGGGTTTAGCAATCAGCCCCAGCATTTT. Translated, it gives CASSAAGGFSNQPQHF.

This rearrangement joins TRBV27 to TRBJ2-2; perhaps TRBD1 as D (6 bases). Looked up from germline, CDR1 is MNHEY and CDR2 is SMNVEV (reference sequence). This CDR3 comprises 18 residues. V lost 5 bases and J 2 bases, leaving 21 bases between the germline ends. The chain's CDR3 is CASSQDRHGARNTGELFF. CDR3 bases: TGTGCCAGCAGTCAAGACAGGCACGGTGCCCGTAACACCGGGGAGCTGTTTTTT.

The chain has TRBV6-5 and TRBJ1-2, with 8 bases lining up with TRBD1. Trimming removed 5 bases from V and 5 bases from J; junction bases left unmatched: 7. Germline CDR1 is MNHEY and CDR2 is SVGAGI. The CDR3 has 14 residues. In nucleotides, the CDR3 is TGTGCCAGCAGTCCATATAGGACAGGGTATGGCTACACCTTC. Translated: CASSPYRTGYGYTF.

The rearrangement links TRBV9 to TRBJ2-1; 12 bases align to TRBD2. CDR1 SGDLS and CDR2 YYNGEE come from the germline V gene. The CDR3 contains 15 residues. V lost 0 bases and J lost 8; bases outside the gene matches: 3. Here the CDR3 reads CASSVGLAGVDEQFF. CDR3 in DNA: TGTGCCAGCAGCGTAGGACTAGCGGGAGTCGATGAGCAGTTCTTC. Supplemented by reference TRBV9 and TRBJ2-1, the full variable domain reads DSGVTQTPKHLITATGQRVTLRCSPRSGDLSVYWYQQSLDQGLQFLIQYYNGEERAKGNILERFSAQQFPDLHSELNLSSLELGDSALYFCASSVGLAGVDEQFFGPGTRLTVL.

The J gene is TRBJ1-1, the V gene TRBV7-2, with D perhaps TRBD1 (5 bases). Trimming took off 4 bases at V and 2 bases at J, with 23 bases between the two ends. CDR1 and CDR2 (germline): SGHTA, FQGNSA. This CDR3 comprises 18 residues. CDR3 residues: CASSSTPAGTTRNTEAFF. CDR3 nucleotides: TGTGCCAGCAGCTCCACCCCGGCCGGGACTACCAGAAACACTGAAGCTTTCTTT. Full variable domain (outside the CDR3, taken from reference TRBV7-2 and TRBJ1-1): GAGVSQSPSNKVTEKGKDVELRCDPISGHTALYWYRQSLGQGLEFLIYFQGNSAPDKSGLPSDRFSAERTGGSVSTLTIQRTQQEDSAVYLCASSSTPAGTTRNTEAFFGQGTRLTVV.

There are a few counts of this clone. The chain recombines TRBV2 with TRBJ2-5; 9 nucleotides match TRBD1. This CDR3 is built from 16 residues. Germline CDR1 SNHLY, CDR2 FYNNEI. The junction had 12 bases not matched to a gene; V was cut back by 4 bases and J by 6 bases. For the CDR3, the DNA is TGTGCCAGCAGTGGGGGCGGGACAGGGTGGATGAAGACCCAGTACTTC. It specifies CASSGGGTGWMKTQYF.

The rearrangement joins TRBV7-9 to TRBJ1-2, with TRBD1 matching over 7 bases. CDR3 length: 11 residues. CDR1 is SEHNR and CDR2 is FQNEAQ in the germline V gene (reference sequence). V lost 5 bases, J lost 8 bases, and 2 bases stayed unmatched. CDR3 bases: TGTGCCAGCAGCCACAGGGGAGGCTACACCTTC. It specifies CASSHRGGYTF.

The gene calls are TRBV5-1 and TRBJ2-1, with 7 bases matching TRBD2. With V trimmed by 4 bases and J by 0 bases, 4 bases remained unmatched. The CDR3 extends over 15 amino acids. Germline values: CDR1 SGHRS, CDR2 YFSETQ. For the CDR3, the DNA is TGCGCCAGCAGCGATGGCGGGAGCTCCTACAATGAGCAGTTCTTC. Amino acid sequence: CASSDGGSSYNEQFF.

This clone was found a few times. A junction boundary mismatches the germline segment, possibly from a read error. The CDR3 loop is CSSSLPHRLAGGRVEQFF. The CDR3 nucleotides are TGTTCCAGCAGCTTACCTCATAGACTAGCGGGAGGACGGGTTGAGCAGTTCTTC. V gene TRBV7-9 combines with J gene TRBJ2-1, with 13 bases aligning to TRBD2. Per the germline V gene, CDR1 is SEHNR and CDR2 is FQNEAQ (reference sequence). This CDR3 has 18 amino acids.

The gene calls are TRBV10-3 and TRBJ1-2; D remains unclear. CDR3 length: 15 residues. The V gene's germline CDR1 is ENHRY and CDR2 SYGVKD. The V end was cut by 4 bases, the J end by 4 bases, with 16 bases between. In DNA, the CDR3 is TGTGCCATCAGTGGGCCCGGGGAGGGAGGCTATGGCTACACCTTC. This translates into CAISGPGEGGYGYTF.

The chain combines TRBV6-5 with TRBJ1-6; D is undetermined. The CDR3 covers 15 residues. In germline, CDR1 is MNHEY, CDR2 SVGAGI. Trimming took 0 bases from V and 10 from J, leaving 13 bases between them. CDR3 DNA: TGTGCCAGCAGTTACTCGAGGCGTGCAACCTCACCCCTCCACTTT. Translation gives CASSYSRRATSPLHF.

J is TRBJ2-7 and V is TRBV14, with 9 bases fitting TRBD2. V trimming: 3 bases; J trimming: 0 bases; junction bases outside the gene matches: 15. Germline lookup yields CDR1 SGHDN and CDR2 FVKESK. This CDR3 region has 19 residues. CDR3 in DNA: TGTGCCAGCAGCCAGGACACTGGACTAGCGTACGGGAGCTCCTACGAGCAGTACTTC. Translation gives CASSQDTGLAYGSSYEQYF.

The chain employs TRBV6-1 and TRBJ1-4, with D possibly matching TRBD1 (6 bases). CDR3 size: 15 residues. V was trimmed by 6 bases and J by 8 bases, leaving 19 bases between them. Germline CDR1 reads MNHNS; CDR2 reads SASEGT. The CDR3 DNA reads TGTGCCAGCAGGGGAAAGACAGAGGGGGGGGAAAAACTGTTTTTT. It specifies CASRGKTEGGEKLFF.

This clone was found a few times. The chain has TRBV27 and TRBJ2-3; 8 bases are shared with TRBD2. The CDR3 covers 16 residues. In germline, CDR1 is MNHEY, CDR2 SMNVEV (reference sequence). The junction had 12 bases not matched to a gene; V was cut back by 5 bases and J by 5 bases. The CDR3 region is CASSQRLANRLDTQYF. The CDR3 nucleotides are TGTGCCAGCAGTCAACGACTAGCGAATCGCTTAGATACGCAGTATTTT.

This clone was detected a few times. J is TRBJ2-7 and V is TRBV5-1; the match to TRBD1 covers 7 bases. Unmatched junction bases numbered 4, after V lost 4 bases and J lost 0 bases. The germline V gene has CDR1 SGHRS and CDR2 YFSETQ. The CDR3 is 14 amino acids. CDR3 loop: CASSTTGNSYEQYF. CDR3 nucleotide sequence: TGCGCCAGCAGCACGACAGGGAACTCCTACGAGCAGTACTTC. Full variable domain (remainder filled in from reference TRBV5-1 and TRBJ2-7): KAGVTQTPRYLIKTRGQQVTLSCSPISGHRSVSWYQQTPGQGLQFLFEYFSETQRNKGNFPGRFSGRQFSNSRSEMNVSTLELGDSALYLCASSTTGNSYEQYFGPGTRLTVT.

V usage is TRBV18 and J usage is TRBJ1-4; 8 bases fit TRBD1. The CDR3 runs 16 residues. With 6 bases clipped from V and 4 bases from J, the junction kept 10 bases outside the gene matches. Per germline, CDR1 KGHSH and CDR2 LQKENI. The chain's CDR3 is CASSYNPGQDNEKLFF. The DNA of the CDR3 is TGTGCCAGCTCTTACAACCCGGGACAGGATAATGAAAAACTGTTTTTT.

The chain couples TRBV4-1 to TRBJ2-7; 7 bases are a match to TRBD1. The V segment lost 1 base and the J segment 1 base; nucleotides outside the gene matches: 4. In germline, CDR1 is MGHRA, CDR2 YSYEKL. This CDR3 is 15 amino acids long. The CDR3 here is CASSQGQGQSYEQYF. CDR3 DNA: TGCGCCAGCAGCCAAGGACAGGGTCAGTCCTACGAGCAGTACTTC.

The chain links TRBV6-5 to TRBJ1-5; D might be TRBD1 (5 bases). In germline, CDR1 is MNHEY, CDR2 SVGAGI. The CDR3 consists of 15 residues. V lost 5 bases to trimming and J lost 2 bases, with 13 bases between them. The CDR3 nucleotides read TGTGCCAGCAGTGGGGCGGAGCGGGGCAATCAGCCCCAGCATTTT. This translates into CASSGAERGNQPQHF.